The present T cell receptor beta chain was sequenced within a study of T cell responses to AZD1222 COVID-19 vaccine. Findings and caveats of the study: The repertoires were collected only after the peak T cell response.

For this clone: Its antigen is unidentified.

J gave up 1 base and V 3 bases, and 6 bases lay outside the gene matches. CDR1 is MGHDK, CDR2 SYGVNS, per germline. The CDR3 is 16 amino acids. The method was immunoSEQ multiplex PCR; TCRdb's version includes in-frame clones alone and lacks a portion of them. The sample has about 140,000 clones, around 84% seen once. This clonotype originated in an adult in good health. Source: peripheral blood, taken on day 0 of AZD1222 vaccination. The chain has TRBV25-1 and TRBJ1-2, with 9 bases aligning to TRBD1. CDR3 sequence reads: CASSDPGQGFNYGYTF. The CDR3 DNA is TGTGCCAGCAGTGACCCCGGACAGGGGTTTAACTATGGCTACACCTTC.